Sequencing of this T cell receptor (beta chain) was carried out in a study of identical twins. Study results and limitations: Abundant cord blood beta clonotypes carried fewer insertions; memory repertoires showed none. Analyses of zero insertions could, in part, be confounded by invariant MAIT and iNKT cells. Within beta out-of-frame sequences, the excess sharing observed between twins was weaker.

TCRdb processed the 5' RACE reads anew with MiXCR; each CDR3 protein has one entry. The sample includes around 220,000 distinct CDR3 sequences, 10% of them seen just once. This clonotype was seen a few times. Antigen: not known. This clonotype was obtained from a man aged 45-60 years in good health. Specimen: memory T cells sorted from blood.

CDR3 in amino acids: CASSLAGTENSPLHF. CDR3 sequence (DNA): TGCGCCAGCAGCTTGGCCGGGACCGAGAATTCACCCCTCCACTTT. This sequence joins TRBV5-1 and TRBJ1-6; maybe TRBD1 (5 bases). The ends were cut back, 0 bases at V and 7 bases at J, with 11 bases in the middle. The germline gives CDR1 SGHRS, CDR2 YFSETQ. This CDR3 contains 15 residues.